This T cell receptor (beta chain) was sequenced in a study of T-cell reconstitution after alpha-beta-depleted transplantation in children. Findings and limits, study-wide: The high TCRbeta diversity at day 60 in some patients came from surviving recipient T cells and thymic progenitors. Most T-cell counts and diversity one year after the transplant came from T cells that were newly produced. By about two months after transplant, alpha-beta T cells reportedly arose from several hundred graft clones that had expanded.

On this clonotype: Its antigen is unidentified.

This CDR3 comprises 15 residues. With 4 bases clipped from V and 2 bases from J, the junction kept 4 bases outside the gene matches. Using unique molecular identifiers, the investigators prepared the TCRbeta library. TCRdb reanalysed the PCR reads using MiXCR and keeps one entry per CDR3 protein. The sample carries 350,000 to 500,000 distinct CDR3 sequences, over 40% recorded once. This chain uses TRBV12-3 or TRBV12-4 with TRBJ2-1; TRBD1 aligns across 8 bases. The source of this sequence is a girl aged 2 to 9 with aplastic anemia, due to receive a stem cell transplant. The input for sequencing was PBMCs, taken before TCRalphabeta/CD19-depleted stem cell transplant. CDR3 region: CASSSKTGAYNEQFF. As DNA, the CDR3 is TGTGCCAGCAGTTCCAAGACAGGGGCCTACAATGAGCAGTTCTTC.